Here is one T cell receptor beta chain with its context. Its target is not known. This same CDR3 is encoded by further DNA sequences in the sample. Produced via immunoSEQ multiplex PCR; TCRdb's table is partial and in-frame only. The profile covers approximately 95,000 clones, with approximately 78% appearing a single time and nearly 3.5% taken by the ten largest. Focal radiation and CTLA-4 blockade (ipilimumab) were tested in chemo-refractory metastatic non-small-cell lung cancer patients. This entry belongs to a study of radiotherapy plus CTLA-4 blockade in lung cancer. Study-level information: Patients showed objective responses in about 18% of cases and disease control in approximately 28%.

The V end was cut by 2 bases, the J end by 4 bases, with 9 bases between. The CDR3 is made up of 14 amino acids. Germline values: CDR1 LNHDA, CDR2 SQIVND (reference sequence). General study points: Per reports, early blood T cell clone dynamics, plus interferon-beta, forecast response most strongly. TCR clones of tumor origin grew in blood after radiotherapy plus ipilimumab.

The sequence was collected from a human donor with non-small cell lung cancer who had a partial response to radiotherapy plus ipilimumab. The chain links TRBV19 to TRBJ1-5; possible D gene TRBD1, 5 bases. Sample: peripheral blood, taken from a patient treated with radiotherapy plus ipilimumab. As DNA, the CDR3 is TGTGCCAGTAGTATACGGGACTTAAATCAGCCCCAGCATTTT. Translating it yields CASSIRDLNQPQHF.